This T cell receptor (beta chain) was documented in a study of cytomegalovirus exposure and HLA in healthy donors. Overall study findings and caveats: Presence/absence analyses assumed roughly uniform sequencing depth across donors, which may not hold. TCR beta V segments were, for the most part, productive about 87% or about 30% of the time in an earlier analysis. Within the data, a cluster of highly shared sequence variants was likely a sequencing artifact.

This clone has just one count. Its antigen is undetermined. With 60 Vbeta and 13 Jbeta primers, the PCR was carried out. The data were produced by immunoSEQ multiplex PCR, yet TCRdb's version contains in-frame clones alone and is incomplete. There are about 100,000 clones in the sample; roughly 85% occur only once, and 2% to 3% lies in the top ten. Germline assignment: CDR1 SGDLS and CDR2 YYNGEE. The CDR3 spans 16 residues. J was trimmed by 5 bases and V by 4 bases; bases with no gene match: 13. The sequencing sample was made of PBMCs. The chain employs TRBV9 and TRBJ2-3, with 7 bases fitting TRBD2. This clonotype originated in a man in his forties in good health and CMV-seronegative. The CDR3 region has the DNA TGTGCCAGCAGCCCCCGGGAGGTCAGGGTGGTAGATACGCAGTATTTT. Translation gives CASSPREVRVVDTQYF.